This is a list of T cell receptor beta chains from one sample in a study of blood T cell repertoires in COVID-19. Here immunoSEQ multiplex PCR was the method, and the copy in TCRdb shows in-frame clones only, minus some. Among about 140,000 clones listed, about nine tenths were seen once. The sequencing sample was made of PBMCs or T cells enriched from blood (not recorded which). The receptors stem from a man between 60 and 75 years old who had recovered from COVID-19. CDR3s leave out the opening cysteine and the closing phenylalanine or tryptophan. Some rows mark clone size as missing; the rest say once, few, many or name a class of expanded clone.

v_call: TRBV4-2; clone_size: NA; cdr3_aa: ASSPEGREGTGELF
v_call: TRBV5-8; clone_size: NA; cdr3_aa: ASSLDRGGNSEQY
v_call: TRBV20-1; clone_size: NA; cdr3_aa: SASPQIYEQY
v_call: TRBV9; clone_size: NA; cdr3_aa: ASSVRTGHAGNTIY
v_call: TRBV7-9; clone_size: NA; cdr3_aa: ASSPRLLTYNEQF
v_call: TRBV10-2; clone_size: NA; cdr3_aa: ASRGGRATDTQY
v_call: TRBV4-1; clone_size: NA; cdr3_aa: ASSNSGGRVSYEQY
v_call: TRBV3-1/TRBV3-2; clone_size: NA; cdr3_aa: ASSQRRQGSGNTIY
v_call: TRBV18; clone_size: NA; cdr3_aa: ASSPPTGANTGELF
v_call: TRBV5-1; clone_size: NA; cdr3_aa: ASSLLTSNTEAF
v_call: TRBV28; clone_size: NA; cdr3_aa: ASSRGGLPHEQY
v_call: TRBV9; clone_size: NA; cdr3_aa: ASSPRALGGEQY
v_call: TRBV18; clone_size: NA; cdr3_aa: ASSPQGRPSDEQY
v_call: TRBV10-3; clone_size: NA; cdr3_aa: AARDTGSYEQY
v_call: TRBV19; clone_size: NA; cdr3_aa: ASRRQDFEKLF
v_call: TRBV3-1/TRBV3-2; clone_size: NA; cdr3_aa: ASSLGGAETQY
v_call: TRBV4-1; clone_size: few; cdr3_aa: ASSQERGINQPQH
v_call: TRBV5-6; clone_size: NA; cdr3_aa: ASSSQKERGNDEQF
v_call: TRBV5-1; clone_size: NA; cdr3_aa: ASSLEGGDQPQH
v_call: TRBV5-1; clone_size: NA; cdr3_aa: ASSLAKGGGYNEQF
v_call: TRBV6-5; clone_size: NA; cdr3_aa: ASSRQGGSGTEAF
v_call: TRBV15; clone_size: NA; cdr3_aa: ATSRDLDRANEQF
v_call: TRBV6-5; clone_size: NA; cdr3_aa: ASSYGIVPRYEQY
v_call: TRBV28; clone_size: NA; cdr3_aa: ASSSRMGGNYNEQF
v_call: TRBV11-2; clone_size: NA; cdr3_aa: ASSSGGRPQETQY
v_call: TRBV6-5; clone_size: NA; cdr3_aa: ASRGTGEAYEQY
v_call: TRBV24-1; clone_size: NA; cdr3_aa: ATSDPGQGIGEQY
v_call: TRBV7-9; clone_size: few; cdr3_aa: ASTIRGRGEKLF
v_call: TRBV5-1; clone_size: NA; cdr3_aa: ASSLLGEGGEQF
v_call: TRBV7-9; clone_size: NA; cdr3_aa: ASSNNEQF
v_call: TRBV10-3; clone_size: NA; cdr3_aa: AISNEGGELF
v_call: TRBV15; clone_size: NA; cdr3_aa: ATSRETENTEAF
v_call: TRBV11-2; clone_size: NA; cdr3_aa: ASSLVTGGASRETQY
v_call: TRBV5-1; clone_size: NA; cdr3_aa: ASSPQQGRNTGELF
v_call: TRBV28; clone_size: NA; cdr3_aa: ASSSTGSGANVLT
v_call: TRBV5-6; clone_size: few; cdr3_aa: ASSLGSRTGFSGNTIY
v_call: TRBV3-1/TRBV3-2; clone_size: NA; cdr3_aa: ASSQNTVKSSPLH
v_call: TRBV7-9; clone_size: NA; cdr3_aa: ASSRPKLADTQY
v_call: TRBV5-1; clone_size: once; cdr3_aa: ASSSREGAYNEQF
v_call: TRBV29-1; clone_size: NA; cdr3_aa: SVEGGGNTEAF
v_call: TRBV15; clone_size: NA; cdr3_aa: ATSRDRGFTETQY
v_call: TRBV30; clone_size: once; cdr3_aa: AWRTGVVEAF
v_call: TRBV24-1; clone_size: NA; cdr3_aa: ATSDMSGNTIY
v_call: TRBV5-1; clone_size: NA; cdr3_aa: ASSFLPQGQTNTGELF
v_call: TRBV2; clone_size: NA; cdr3_aa: ASSEDRPTEAF
v_call: TRBV19; clone_size: NA; cdr3_aa: ASSIQGQGASEQF
v_call: TRBV6-1; clone_size: once; cdr3_aa: ASSEFENYSNQPQH
v_call: TRBV9; clone_size: NA; cdr3_aa: ASSPGVAGVNEQF
v_call: TRBV6-1; clone_size: NA; cdr3_aa: ASSEYRKNTEAF
v_call: TRBV5-8; clone_size: few; cdr3_aa: ASSLSRGGYT
v_call: TRBV18; clone_size: NA; cdr3_aa: ASSSMRGDNSPLH
v_call: TRBV5-1; clone_size: NA; cdr3_aa: ASSLQGAREKLF
v_call: TRBV21-1; clone_size: NA; cdr3_aa: AITSPGTEGLGEQY
v_call: TRBV5-1; clone_size: NA; cdr3_aa: ASRPGQGFSGELF
v_call: TRBV25-1; clone_size: NA; cdr3_aa: ASSELGGGETQY